A selection of T cell receptor beta chains follows, all from one sample in a study of control samples from healthy donors and cancer patients. Measured with immunoSEQ multiplex PCR; TCRdb has only the in-frame clones, and not every one. The data contain approximately 86,000 clones, approximately 87% of them singletons. Sequenced input: blood. The receptor source for this set is a woman in her forties in good health. CDR3s include the opening cysteine and the closing phenylalanine or tryptophan. Each record gives: CDR3 length, V gene, clone size, D gene, J gene, CDR3 DNA, CDR3 protein. The D gene is left open where the match is weak. Clone size, where shown, is once, few, many, or a class for clones that have expanded.

len: 15
v_gene: TRBV5-5
abundance: -
d_gene: TRBD1
j_gene: TRBJ2-2
CDR3nt: TGTGCCAGCAGCTTGGGACAGGGTTACAACGGGGAGCTGTTTTTT
CDR3aa: CASSLGQGYNGELFF

len: 14
v_gene: TRBV5-4
abundance: -
d_gene: TRBD2
j_gene: TRBJ2-3
CDR3nt: TGTGCCAGCAGCTTGTACGGGACTACTAATACGCAGTATTTT
CDR3aa: CASSLYGTTNTQYF

len: 13
v_gene: TRBV10-3
abundance: -
d_gene: -
j_gene: TRBJ2-3
CDR3nt: TGTGCCATCAGAGGGGACCGCACAGATACGCAGTATTTT
CDR3aa: CAIRGDRTDTQYF

len: 14
v_gene: TRBV7-8
abundance: once
d_gene: -
j_gene: TRBJ1-1
CDR3nt: TGTGCCAGCAGTGCCGAAAACAGGAACACTGAAGCTTTCTTT
CDR3aa: CASSAENRNTEAFF

len: 16
v_gene: TRBV5-1
abundance: -
d_gene: -
j_gene: TRBJ1-3
CDR3nt: TGCGCCAGCAGCTTGGTAGGCCACCTACCTGGAAACACCATATATTTT
CDR3aa: CASSLVGHLPGNTIYF

len: 15
v_gene: TRBV27
abundance: -
d_gene: -
j_gene: TRBJ1-1
CDR3nt: TGTGCCAGCAGTCCCTTGGGAAGGGCGGATACTGAAGCTTTCTTT
CDR3aa: CASSPLGRADTEAFF

len: 13
v_gene: TRBV7-9
abundance: -
d_gene: -
j_gene: TRBJ2-5
CDR3nt: TGTGCCAGCAGCAGGGGGACGGTAGAGACCCAGTACTTC
CDR3aa: CASSRGTVETQYF

len: 16
v_gene: TRBV6-5
abundance: -
d_gene: -
j_gene: TRBJ1-1
CDR3nt: TGTGCCAGCAGTTACTCTTTCGGGGGTGGCTACACTGAAGCTTTCTTT
CDR3aa: CASSYSFGGGYTEAFF

len: 17
v_gene: TRBV7-2
abundance: -
d_gene: -
j_gene: TRBJ1-5
CDR3nt: TGTGCCAGCAGCTTAGTGGTGGGGACAAGGAGCAATCAGCCCCAGCATTTT
CDR3aa: CASSLVVGTRSNQPQHF

len: 13
v_gene: TRBV5-1
abundance: -
d_gene: -
j_gene: TRBJ1-1
CDR3nt: TGCGCCAGCAGCACGGGGGGGAACACTGAAGCTTTCTTT
CDR3aa: CASSTGGNTEAFF

len: 13
v_gene: TRBV10-3
abundance: once
d_gene: -
j_gene: TRBJ1-1
CDR3nt: TGTGCCACCTCCGGGTCCTTGAACACTGAAGCTTTCTTT
CDR3aa: CATSGSLNTEAFF

len: 14
v_gene: TRBV21-1
abundance: -
d_gene: -
j_gene: TRBJ2-7
CDR3nt: TGTGCCAGCAGCACCCGACAGGGGTCCTACGAGCAGTACTTC
CDR3aa: CASSTRQGSYEQYF

len: 14
v_gene: TRBV10-1
abundance: -
d_gene: -
j_gene: TRBJ2-3
CDR3nt: TGCGCCAGCAGTACCGGGGGCGCAGACGATACGCAGTATTTT
CDR3aa: CASSTGGADDTQYF

len: 12
v_gene: TRBV2
abundance: -
d_gene: -
j_gene: TRBJ2-2
CDR3nt: TGTGCCAGCTCCCCGAACACCGGGGAGCTGTTTTTT
CDR3aa: CASSPNTGELFF

len: 15
v_gene: TRBV11-3
abundance: -
d_gene: -
j_gene: TRBJ2-6
CDR3nt: TGTGCCAGCAGCCAAGGGGAGGCTGGGGCCAACGTCCTGACTTTC
CDR3aa: CASSQGEAGANVLTF

len: 14
v_gene: TRBV6-6
abundance: -
d_gene: -
j_gene: TRBJ1-2
CDR3nt: TGTGCCAGCAGTTACGTCAGGGGATCTGGTGGCTACACCTTC
CDR3aa: CASSYVRGSGGYTF

len: 14
v_gene: TRBV4-1
abundance: -
d_gene: -
j_gene: TRBJ1-1
CDR3nt: TGCGCCAGCAGCCACGGCATAGGTCCTCCTGAAGCTTTCTTT
CDR3aa: CASSHGIGPPEAFF